These 15 T cell receptor beta chains share one sample of origin, sequenced in a study of blood T cells in healthy people across ages. Together with a sample-barcoded 5' primer, a J-beta primer mix was included in a second PCR lasting about 6 to 11 cycles. TCRdb independently ran MiXCR on the 5' RACE reads; one entry per CDR3 protein. The table has under 1,000,000 distinct CDR3 sequences, about 47% seen once. Sequenced: blood. These receptors were collected from a man aged 80 or over in good health.

About this clonotype itself: One base away lies a much larger clone, so this may be a sequencing read error. The chain employs TRBV29-1 and TRBJ2-4; TRBD1 matches at 7 bases. The CDR3 spans 15 residues. CDR1 and CDR2 (germline): SQVTM, ANQGSEA. The CDR3 is CRARQGSVAKNIQYF. DNA of the CDR3: TGCAGAGCAAGACAGGGCTCAGTGGCCAAAAACATTCAGTACTTC.

This chain links TRBV9 with TRBJ1-4; 8 nucleotides line up with TRBD1. Looked up from germline, CDR1 is SGDLS and CDR2 is YYNGEE. Trimming took 3 bases from V and 8 from J; bases not matched to a gene: 6. The CDR3 length is 14 residues. The CDR3 region is CASSEGQGREKLFF. The CDR3 coding sequence is TGTGCCAGCAGCGAAGGACAGGGTAGGGAAAAACTGTTTTTT.

The V call is TRBV25-1, the J call TRBJ1-4; no definite D call. Germline V CDR1 and CDR2: MGHDK, SYGVNS. V was cut by 7 bases and J by 7 bases, with 13 bases left in between. The CDR3 sequence is 13 residues long. Here the CDR3 DNA reads TGTGCCAGCAAAGTAACGGGCCGTGAAAAACTGTTTTTT. Translating it yields CASKVTGREKLFF.

This clonotype turned up a few times. The gene calls are TRBV5-1 and TRBJ2-1; TRBD2 matches at 7 bases. V shed 7 bases and J 3 bases; nucleotides not matched to a gene: 16. Germline V gene lookup returns CDR1 SGHRS and CDR2 YFSETQ. CDR3 length: 17 residues. CDR3 bases: TGCGCCAGCTCCACGGTAGCGGCGGGAGAGTTCTACAATGAGCAGTTCTTC. This translates into CASSTVAAGEFYNEQFF. Supplemented by reference TRBV5-1 and TRBJ2-1, the full variable domain reads KAGVTQTPRYLIKTRGQQVTLSCSPISGHRSVSWYQQTPGQGLQFLFEYFSETQRNKGNFPGRFSGRQFSNSRSEMNVSTLELGDSALYLCASSTVAAGEFYNEQFFGPGTRLTVL.

This chain joins TRBV7-9 and TRBJ2-1; 10 nucleotides agree with TRBD1. J gave up 6 bases and V 5 bases, and 7 bases lay outside the gene matches. The germline gives CDR1 SEHNR, CDR2 FQNEAQ (reference sequence). CDR3 size: 15 residues. CDR3 protein: CASSVGQGSFNEQFF. The CDR3 nucleotides read TGTGCCAGCAGCGTGGGACAGGGGAGCTTCAATGAGCAGTTCTTC.

V gene TRBV6-2 or TRBV6-3 combines with J gene TRBJ2-7, with TRBD2 matching 11 bases. CDR3 size: 15 residues. Germline CDR1 MNHEY, CDR2 SVGEGT. V trimming: 10 bases; J trimming: 2 bases; junction bases outside the gene matches: 10. Here the CDR3 DNA reads TGTGCCACTTACCCTTTTAGCGGGAGGGCCTACGAGCAGTACTTC. It specifies CATYPFSGRAYEQYF.

This clonotype was detected many times. The CDR3 coding sequence is TGTGCCAGCAGCAGAACTAGCGGGGGCTCCTACGAGCAGTACTTC. Amino acid sequence: CASSRTSGGSYEQYF. This chain links TRBV6-6 with TRBJ2-7; the match to TRBD2 covers 11 bases. V lost 6 bases and J lost 0; bases outside the gene matches: 4. The length of the CDR3 is 15 residues. CDR1 and CDR2 (germline): MNHNY, SVGAGI (reference sequence).

The rearrangement links TRBV6-6 to TRBJ2-7; D remains ambiguous. CDR3 length equals 12 residues. V dropped 6 bases and J dropped 6 bases, with 12 bases sitting between them. Germline V lookup: CDR1 MNHNY, CDR2 SVGAGI (reference sequence). CDR3 sequence reads: CASRPPGVEQYF. CDR3 nucleotides: TGTGCCAGCAGACCTCCTGGGGTCGAGCAGTACTTC.

This clonotype was seen many times. The CDR3 reads CASSPGLAESSYEQYF. For the CDR3, the DNA is TGTGCCAGCAGCCCAGGACTAGCGGAAAGCTCCTACGAGCAGTACTTC. The rearrangement links TRBV7-2 to TRBJ2-7; 10 positions agree with TRBD2. The ends lost 5 bases at V and 0 bases at J; junction bases unmatched: 7. The CDR3 loop spans 16 amino acids. Germline V lookup: CDR1 SGHTA, CDR2 FQGNSA.

This clonotype occurred many times. The chain carries TRBV6-6 and TRBJ2-5; D perhaps matches TRBD1 (6 bases). In germline, CDR1 is MNHNY, CDR2 SVGAGI (reference sequence). CDR3 size: 13 residues. The V end was cut by 8 bases, the J end by 5 bases, with 15 bases between. The CDR3 spells CASALQGGETQYF. The CDR3 DNA reads as TGTGCCAGCGCCCTACAGGGTGGGGAGACCCAGTACTTC.

Details on this clonotype: A single base separates this from a much larger clone, so it may be a read error. The rearrangement uses TRBV7-2 and TRBJ2-1, with D unresolved. The length of the CDR3 is 14 residues. V was trimmed by 2 bases and J by 3 bases, leaving 8 bases between them. Germline CDR1 SGHTA, CDR2 FQGNSA. CDR3 residues: CASSLPEGYNEQFF. CDR3 nucleotides: TGTGCCAGCAGCTTACCAGAAGGCTACAATGAGCAGTTCTTC.

The J gene is TRBJ2-2, the V gene TRBV28; 7 bases line up with TRBD2. The CDR3 is made up of 16 amino acids. Trimming cost V 0 bases and J 7 bases; bases outside gene matches: 8. Germline loops: CDR1 MDHEN, CDR2 SYDVKM. The CDR3 coding sequence is TGTGCCAGCAGTTTATGGGGCGGGAGTTTCGGCGGGGAGCTGTTTTTT. Residues: CASSLWGGSFGGELFF.

This clonotype was found a few times. This rearrangement joins TRBV6-5 to TRBJ2-7; 9 bases are shared with TRBD1. Germline V gene sequence: CDR1 MNHEY, CDR2 SVGAGI. Unmatched junction bases numbered 6, after V lost 5 bases and J lost 1 base. CDR3 length: 15 residues. CDR3 coding DNA: TGTGCCAGCAGTCGCGCCGGGACAGGGTCCTACGAGCAGTACTTC. Amino acid sequence: CASSRAGTGSYEQYF.

This clonotype has only a few counts. The chain joins TRBV20-1 to TRBJ2-5; possibly TRBD1 or TRBD2 for D (5 bases each). V lost 5 bases, J lost 2 bases, and 12 bases lay in between. The germline V gene has CDR1 DFQATT and CDR2 SNEGSKA (reference sequence). The CDR3 is 13 amino acids. The CDR3 region has the DNA TGCAGTGCTGCCCGGGACGTGCAAGAGACCCAGTACTTC. It yields the protein CSAARDVQETQYF.

The gene calls are TRBV3-1 and TRBJ1-4, with 7 positions matching TRBD1. Trimming took 8 bases from V and 5 from J; bases not matched to a gene: 8. This CDR3 is built from 14 residues. Germline-derived CDR1 and CDR2 are LGHDT and YNNKEL (reference sequence). CDR3 sequence reads: CASADGTVNEKLFF. CDR3 nucleotides: TGTGCCAGCGCAGACGGGACAGTCAATGAAAAACTGTTTTTT.